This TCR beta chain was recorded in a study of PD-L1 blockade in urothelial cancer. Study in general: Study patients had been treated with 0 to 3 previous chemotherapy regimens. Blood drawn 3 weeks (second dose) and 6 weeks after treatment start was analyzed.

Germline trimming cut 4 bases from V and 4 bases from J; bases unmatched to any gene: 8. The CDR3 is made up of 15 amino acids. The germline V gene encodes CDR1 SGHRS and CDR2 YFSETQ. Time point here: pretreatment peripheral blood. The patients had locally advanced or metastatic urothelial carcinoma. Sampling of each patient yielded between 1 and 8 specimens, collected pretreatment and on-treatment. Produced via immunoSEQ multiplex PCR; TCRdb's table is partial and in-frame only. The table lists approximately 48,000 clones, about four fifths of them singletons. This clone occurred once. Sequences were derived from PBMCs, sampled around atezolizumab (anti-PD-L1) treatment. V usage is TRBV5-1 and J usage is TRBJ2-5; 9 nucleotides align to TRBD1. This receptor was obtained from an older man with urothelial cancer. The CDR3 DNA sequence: TGCGCCAGCAGCCCGGGGACAGGGAGATCAGAGACCCAGTACTTC. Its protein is CASSPGTGRSETQYF.